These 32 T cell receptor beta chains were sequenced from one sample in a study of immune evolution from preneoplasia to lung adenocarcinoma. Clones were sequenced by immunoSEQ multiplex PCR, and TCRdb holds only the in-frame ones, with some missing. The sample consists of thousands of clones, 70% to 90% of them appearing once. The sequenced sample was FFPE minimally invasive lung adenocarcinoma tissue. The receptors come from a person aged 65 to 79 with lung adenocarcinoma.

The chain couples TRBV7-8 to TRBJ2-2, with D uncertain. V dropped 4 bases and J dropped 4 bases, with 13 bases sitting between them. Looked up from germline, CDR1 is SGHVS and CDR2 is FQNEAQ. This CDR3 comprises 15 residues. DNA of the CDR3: TGTGCCAGCAGCTATCCCACAGCGACCACCGGGGAGCTGTTTTTT. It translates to CASSYPTATTGELFF.

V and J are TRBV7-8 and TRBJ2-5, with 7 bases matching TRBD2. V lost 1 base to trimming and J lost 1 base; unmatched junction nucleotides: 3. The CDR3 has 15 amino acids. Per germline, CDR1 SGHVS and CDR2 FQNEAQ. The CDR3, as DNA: TGTGCCAGCAGCTTAGTGGGGGGGATCCAAGAGACCCAGTACTTC. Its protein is CASSLVGGIQETQYF.

The CDR3 here is CASSEGQVSSYEQYF. The CDR3 DNA reads TGTGCCAGTAGTGAGGGACAGGTGAGCTCCTACGAGCAGTACTTC. V and J are TRBV19 and TRBJ2-7, with 8 nucleotides matching TRBD1. This CDR3 contains 15 residues. V trimming: 5 bases; J trimming: 0 bases; junction bases outside the gene matches: 6. The germline V gene has CDR1 LNHDA and CDR2 SQIVND (reference sequence). Full variable domain (missing parts from reference TRBV19 and TRBJ2-7): DGGITQSPKYLFRKEGQNVTLSCEQNLNHDAMYWYRQDPGQGLRLIYYSQIVNDFQKGDIAEGYSVSREKKESFPLTVTSAQKNPTAFYLCASSEGQVSSYEQYFGPGTRLTVT.

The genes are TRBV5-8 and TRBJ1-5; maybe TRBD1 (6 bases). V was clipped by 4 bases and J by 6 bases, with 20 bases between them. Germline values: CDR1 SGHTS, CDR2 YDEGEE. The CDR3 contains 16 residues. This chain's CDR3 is CASSLETGRGSQPQHF. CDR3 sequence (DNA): TGTGCCAGCAGCCTGGAGACAGGAAGGGGGAGTCAGCCCCAGCATTTT.

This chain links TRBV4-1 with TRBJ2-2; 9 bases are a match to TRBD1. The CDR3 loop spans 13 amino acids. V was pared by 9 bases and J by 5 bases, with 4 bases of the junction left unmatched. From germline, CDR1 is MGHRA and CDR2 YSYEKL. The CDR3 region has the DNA TGCGCCAGTACAGGGGGCCCAACCGGGGAGCTGTTTTTT. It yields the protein CASTGGPTGELFF.

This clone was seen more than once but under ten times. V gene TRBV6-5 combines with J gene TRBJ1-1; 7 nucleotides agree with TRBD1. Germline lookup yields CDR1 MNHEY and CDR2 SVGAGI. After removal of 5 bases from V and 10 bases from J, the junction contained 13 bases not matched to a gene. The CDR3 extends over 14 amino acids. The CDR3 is CASSPLDRLNVAFF. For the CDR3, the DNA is TGTGCCAGCAGTCCGTTGGACAGGCTGAACGTAGCTTTCTTT.

The CDR3 bases are TGTGCCAGCAGTCGGCTGGGACGGCATAATGAAAAACTGTTTTTT. This codes for CASSRLGRHNEKLFF. V and J are TRBV28 and TRBJ1-4, with TRBD1 as a possible D gene (5 bases). This CDR3 spans 15 amino acids. Trimming removed 5 bases at V and 4 bases at J, with 14 bases between. From germline, CDR1 is MDHEN and CDR2 SYDVKM.

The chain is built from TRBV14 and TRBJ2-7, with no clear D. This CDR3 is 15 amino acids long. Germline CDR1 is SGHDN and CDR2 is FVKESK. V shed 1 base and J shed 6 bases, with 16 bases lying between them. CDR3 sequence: CASSQANKVKGEQYF. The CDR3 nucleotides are TGTGCCAGCAGCCAAGCTAACAAGGTCAAGGGCGAGCAGTACTTC.

The DNA for the CDR3 is TGTGCCAGCAGTTTGGGCGTAAATCAGCCCCAGCATTTT. Its translation: CASSLGVNQPQHF. V is TRBV28 and J is TRBJ1-5, with D unresolved. Germline loops: CDR1 MDHEN, CDR2 SYDVKM. Trimming shortened V by 3 bases and J by 4 bases, and 7 bases separated the two germline ends. The CDR3 totals 13 residues.

CDR3: CSVVTVYEQYF. Here the CDR3 DNA reads TGCAGCGTGGTGACAGTCTACGAGCAGTACTTC. The rearrangement uses TRBV29-1 and TRBJ2-7, with a tentative D call TRBD1 (5 bases). Per the germline V gene, CDR1 is SQVTM and CDR2 is ANQGSEA. CDR3 length: 11 amino acids. V was cut by 6 bases and J by 3 bases, with 9 bases left in between.

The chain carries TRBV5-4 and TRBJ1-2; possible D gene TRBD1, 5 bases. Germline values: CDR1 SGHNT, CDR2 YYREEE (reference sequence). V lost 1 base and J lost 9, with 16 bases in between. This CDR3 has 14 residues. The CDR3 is CASSLSGRRRSYTF. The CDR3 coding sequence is TGTGCCAGCAGCTTGTCGGGGCGCCGAAGGAGCTACACCTTC.

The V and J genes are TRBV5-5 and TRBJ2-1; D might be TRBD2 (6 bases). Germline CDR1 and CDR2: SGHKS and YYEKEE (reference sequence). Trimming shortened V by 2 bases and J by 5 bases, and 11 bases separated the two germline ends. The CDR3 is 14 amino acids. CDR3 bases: TGTGCCAGCAGCTTTCTGGGGGGACACAATGAGCAGTTCTTC. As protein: CASSFLGGHNEQFF. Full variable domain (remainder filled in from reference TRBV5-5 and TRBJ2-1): DAGVTQSPTHLIKTRGQQVTLRCSPISGHKSVSWYQQVLGQGPQFIFQYYEKEERGRGNFPDRFSARQFPNYSSELNVNALLLGDSALYLCASSFLGGHNEQFFGPGTRLTVL.

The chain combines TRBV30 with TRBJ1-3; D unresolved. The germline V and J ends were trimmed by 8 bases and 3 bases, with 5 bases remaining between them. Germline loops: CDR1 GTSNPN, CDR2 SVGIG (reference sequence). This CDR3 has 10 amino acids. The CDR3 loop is CAGGGNTIYF. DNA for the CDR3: TGTGCCGGTGGTGGAAACACCATATATTTT.

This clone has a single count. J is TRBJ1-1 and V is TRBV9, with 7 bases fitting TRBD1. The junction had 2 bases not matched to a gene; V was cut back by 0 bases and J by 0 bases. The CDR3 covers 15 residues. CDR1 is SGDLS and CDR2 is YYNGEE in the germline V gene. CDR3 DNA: TGTGCCAGCAGCGTAGCTACAGGGGTGAACACTGAAGCTTTCTTT. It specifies CASSVATGVNTEAFF. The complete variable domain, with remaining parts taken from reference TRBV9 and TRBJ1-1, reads DSGVTQTPKHLITATGQRVTLRCSPRSGDLSVYWYQQSLDQGLQFLIQYYNGEERAKGNILERFSAQQFPDLHSELNLSSLELGDSALYFCASSVATGVNTEAFFGQGTRLTVV.

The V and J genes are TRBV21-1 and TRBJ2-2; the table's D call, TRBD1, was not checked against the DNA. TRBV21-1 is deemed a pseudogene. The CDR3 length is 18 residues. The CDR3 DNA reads TGTGCCAGCAGCAAAGCGGGCAGGAGAAAAAAGGGGACCGGGGAGCTGTTTTTT. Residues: CASSKAGRRKKGTGELFF.

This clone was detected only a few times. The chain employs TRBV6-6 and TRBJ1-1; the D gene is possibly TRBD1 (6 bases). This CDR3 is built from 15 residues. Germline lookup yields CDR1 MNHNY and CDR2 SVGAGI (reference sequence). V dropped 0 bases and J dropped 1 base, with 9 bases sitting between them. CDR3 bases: TGTGCCAGCAGTTACTCGGGGACACAGAACACTGAAGCTTTCTTT. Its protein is CASSYSGTQNTEAFF.

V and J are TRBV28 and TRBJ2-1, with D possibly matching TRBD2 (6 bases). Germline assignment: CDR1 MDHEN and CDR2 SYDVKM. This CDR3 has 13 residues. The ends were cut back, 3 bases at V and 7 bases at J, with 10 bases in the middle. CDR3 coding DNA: TGTGCCAGCAGTTTTGGGACTCAAAATGAGCAGTTCTTC. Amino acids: CASSFGTQNEQFF.

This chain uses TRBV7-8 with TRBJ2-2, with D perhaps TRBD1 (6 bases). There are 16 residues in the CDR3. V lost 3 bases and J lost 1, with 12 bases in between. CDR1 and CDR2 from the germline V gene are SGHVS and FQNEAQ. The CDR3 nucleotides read TGTGCCAGCAGCTTTCGGACAGTAATGAACACCGGGGAGCTGTTTTTT. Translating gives CASSFRTVMNTGELFF.

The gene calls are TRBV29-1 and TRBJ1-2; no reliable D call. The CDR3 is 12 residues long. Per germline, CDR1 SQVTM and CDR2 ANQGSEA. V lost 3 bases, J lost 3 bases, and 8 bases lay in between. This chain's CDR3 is CSVEGADYGYTF. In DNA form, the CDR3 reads TGCAGCGTTGAGGGCGCCGACTATGGCTACACCTTC.

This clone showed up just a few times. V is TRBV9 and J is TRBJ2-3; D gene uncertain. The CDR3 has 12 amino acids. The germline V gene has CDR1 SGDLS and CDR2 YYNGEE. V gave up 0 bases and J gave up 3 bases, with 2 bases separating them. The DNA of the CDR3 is TGTGCCAGCAGCGTAGAGACAGATACGCAGTATTTT. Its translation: CASSVETDTQYF.

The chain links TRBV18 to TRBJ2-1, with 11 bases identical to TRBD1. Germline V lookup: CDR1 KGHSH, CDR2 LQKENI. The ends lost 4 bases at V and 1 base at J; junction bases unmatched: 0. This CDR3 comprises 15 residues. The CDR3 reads CASSRDRGSYNEQFF. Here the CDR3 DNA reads TGTGCCAGCTCACGGGACAGGGGGTCCTACAATGAGCAGTTCTTC. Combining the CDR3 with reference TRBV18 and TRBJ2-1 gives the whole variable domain NAGVMQNPRHLVRRRGQEARLRCSPMKGHSHVYWYRQLPEEGLKFMVYLQKENIIDESGMPKERFSAEFPKEGPSILRIQQVVRGDSAAYFCASSRDRGSYNEQFFGPGTRLTVL.

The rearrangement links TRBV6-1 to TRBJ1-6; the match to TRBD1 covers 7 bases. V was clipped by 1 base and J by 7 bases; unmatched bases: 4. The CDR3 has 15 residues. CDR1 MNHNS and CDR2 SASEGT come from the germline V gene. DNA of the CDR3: TGTGCCAGCAGTGAAGACCCAGGGGGAAATTCACCCCTCCACTTT. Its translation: CASSEDPGGNSPLHF.

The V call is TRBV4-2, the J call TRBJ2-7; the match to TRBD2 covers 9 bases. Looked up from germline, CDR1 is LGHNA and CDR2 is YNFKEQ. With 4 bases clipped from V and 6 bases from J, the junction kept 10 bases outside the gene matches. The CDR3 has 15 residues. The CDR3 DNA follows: TGTGCCAGCAGCCGAGATAGCGGGGGACGGGGCGAGCAGTACTTC. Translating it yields CASSRDSGGRGEQYF.

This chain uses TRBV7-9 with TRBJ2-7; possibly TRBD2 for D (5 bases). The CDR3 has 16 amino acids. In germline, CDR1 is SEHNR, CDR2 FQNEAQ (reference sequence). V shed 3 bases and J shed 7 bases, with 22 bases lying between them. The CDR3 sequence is CASSFSTTTVEREQYF. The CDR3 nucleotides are TGTGCCAGCAGCTTTTCCACTACAACAGTGGAGCGGGAGCAGTACTTC.

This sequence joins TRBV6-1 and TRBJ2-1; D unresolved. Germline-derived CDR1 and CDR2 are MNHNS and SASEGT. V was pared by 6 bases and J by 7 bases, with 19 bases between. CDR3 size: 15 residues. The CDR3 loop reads CASRPWVGRQNEQFF. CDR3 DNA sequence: TGTGCCAGCAGGCCCTGGGTTGGCAGACAAAATGAGCAGTTCTTC.

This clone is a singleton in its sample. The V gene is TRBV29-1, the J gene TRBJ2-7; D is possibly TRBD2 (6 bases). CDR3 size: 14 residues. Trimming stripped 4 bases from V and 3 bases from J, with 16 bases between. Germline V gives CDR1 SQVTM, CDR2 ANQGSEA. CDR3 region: CSVVEAGRRYEQYF. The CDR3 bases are TGCAGCGTTGTGGAGGCGGGGAGGCGCTACGAGCAGTACTTC.

The DNA for the CDR3 is TGTGCCATCACCGGACCTCAGGGAAACACCATATATTTT. It codes for CAITGPQGNTIYF. The chain uses TRBV10-3 and TRBJ1-3; D is unresolved. The CDR3 is made up of 13 amino acids. Trimming stripped 7 bases from V and 4 bases from J, with 11 bases between. Germline lookup yields CDR1 ENHRY and CDR2 SYGVKD.

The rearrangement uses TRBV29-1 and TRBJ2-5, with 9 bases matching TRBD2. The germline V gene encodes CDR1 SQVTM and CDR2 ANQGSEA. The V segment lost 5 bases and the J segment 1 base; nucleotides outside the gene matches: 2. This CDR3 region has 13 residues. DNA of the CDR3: TGCAGCGTTAAGGGACTAGCCCAAGAGACCCAGTACTTC. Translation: CSVKGLAQETQYF.

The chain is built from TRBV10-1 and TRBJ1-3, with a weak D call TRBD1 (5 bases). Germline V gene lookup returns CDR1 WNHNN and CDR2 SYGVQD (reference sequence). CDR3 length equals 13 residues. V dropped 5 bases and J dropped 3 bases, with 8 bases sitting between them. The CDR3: CASSRDFGNTIYF. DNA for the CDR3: TGCGCCAGCAGTAGGGACTTTGGAAACACCATATATTTT.

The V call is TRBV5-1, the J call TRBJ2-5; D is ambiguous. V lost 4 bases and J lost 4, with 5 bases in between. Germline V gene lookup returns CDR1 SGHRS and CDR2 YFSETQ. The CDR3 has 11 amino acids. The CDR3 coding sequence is TGCGCCAGCAGCGAACGAGAGACCCAGTACTTC. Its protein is CASSERETQYF.

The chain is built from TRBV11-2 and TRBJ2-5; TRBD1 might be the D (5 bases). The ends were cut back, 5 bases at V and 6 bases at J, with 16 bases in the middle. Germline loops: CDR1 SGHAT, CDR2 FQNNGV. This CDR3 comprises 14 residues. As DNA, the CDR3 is TGTGCCAGCAGCCCCACGACCCAGGGCCAGACCCAGTACTTC. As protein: CASSPTTQGQTQYF.

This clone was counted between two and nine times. The CDR3 bases are TGTGCCAGCAGAGGACAGGGCGAGAATCAGCCCCAGCATTTT. Translation: CASRGQGENQPQHF. The chain recombines TRBV6-5 with TRBJ1-5; the match to TRBD1 covers 8 bases. The ends lost 6 bases at V and 4 bases at J; junction bases unmatched: 5. Germline CDR1 and CDR2: MNHEY and SVGAGI. This CDR3 is 14 amino acids long.